The following is a TCR beta chain sequence with its context. Its antigen is as yet unknown. Every immunoSEQ plate was one replicate of a subset's evenly spread DNA. Profiled with immunoSEQ multiplex PCR; TCRdb holds only in-frame clones, not every one. The sample has 760,000 or so clones, about 96% seen once. This entry comes from a study of shared clonotypes between healthy human individuals. The germline gives CDR1 SGDLS, CDR2 YYNGEE. The CDR3 totals 15 residues. With 2 bases removed from V and 1 base from J, the gap between germline ends came to 12 bases. CD45RO-negative CD8 cells positively selected for CCR7 made up the naive population, which excluded terminally differentiated effector memory CD45RA+ cells. General study results and limits: Rarefaction indicated that sorted-subset sequencing remained incomplete although depth was large.

Sequences were obtained from naive CD8+ T cells sorted from blood. This TCR came from a man aged 25-40 years in good health. The chain employs TRBV9 and TRBJ2-5; weak D call: TRBD1 (6 bases). The CDR3 loop reads CASSVDTGFQETQYF. The CDR3 DNA follows: TGTGCCAGCAGCGTCGACACAGGGTTCCAAGAGACCCAGTACTTC.